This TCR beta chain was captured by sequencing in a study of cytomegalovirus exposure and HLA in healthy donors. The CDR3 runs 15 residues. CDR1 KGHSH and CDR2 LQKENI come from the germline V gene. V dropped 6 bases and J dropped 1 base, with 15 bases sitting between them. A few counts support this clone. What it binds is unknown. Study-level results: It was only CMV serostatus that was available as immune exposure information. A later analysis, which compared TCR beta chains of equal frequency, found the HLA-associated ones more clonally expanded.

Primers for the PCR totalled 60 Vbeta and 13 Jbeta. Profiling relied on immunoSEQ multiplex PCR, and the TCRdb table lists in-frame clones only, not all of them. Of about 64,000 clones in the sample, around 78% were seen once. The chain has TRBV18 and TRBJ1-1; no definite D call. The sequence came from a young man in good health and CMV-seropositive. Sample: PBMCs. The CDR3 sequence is CASSLASQPNTEAFF. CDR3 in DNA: TGTGCCAGCTCCTTGGCCTCACAGCCGAACACTGAAGCTTTCTTT. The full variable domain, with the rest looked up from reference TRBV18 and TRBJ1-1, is NAGVMQNPRHLVRRRGQEARLRCSPMKGHSHVYWYRQLPEEGLKFMVYLQKENIIDESGMPKERFSAEFPKEGPSILRIQQVVRGDSAAYFCASSLASQPNTEAFFGQGTRLTVV.